Listed below are T cell receptor beta chains from one sample, sequenced in a study of Graves' ophthalmopathy and Graves' hyperthyroidism. MiXCR was run by TCRdb on the multiplex PCR reads, yielding one entry per CDR3 protein. The sample holds around 340,000 distinct CDR3 sequences; 17% are singletons and the top ten take 9% to 15%. Sample: peripheral blood. These receptors were obtained from an adult man with Graves' ophthalmopathy. Both conserved end residues are trimmed from each CDR3. D genes are given only for firm matches.

length: 14
J: TRBJ1-5
V: TRBV12-3/TRBV12-4
D: .
CDR3: ASSSKGGTGNQPQH

length: 15
J: TRBJ2-5
V: TRBV11-2
D: TRBD2
CDR3: ASSAAWIAGEEETQY

length: 13
J: TRBJ2-7
V: TRBV7-2
D: TRBD2
CDR3: ASRPGGGRSYEQY

length: 11
J: TRBJ2-2
V: TRBV19
D: .
CDR3: ASRPQNTGELF

length: 14
J: TRBJ2-6
V: TRBV5-1
D: .
CDR3: ASSLVTGSGANVLT

length: 10
J: TRBJ1-2
V: TRBV10-3
D: TRBD1
CDR3: AITDRGIGYT

length: 14
J: TRBJ1-1
V: TRBV7-8
D: .
CDR3: ASSFFEGIMNTEAF

length: 12
J: TRBJ1-3
V: TRBV7-3
D: .
CDR3: ASSLGTLENTIY

length: 13
J: TRBJ1-6
V: TRBV12-3/TRBV12-4
D: TRBD1
CDR3: ASSPDRGSNSPLH

length: 11
J: TRBJ1-1
V: TRBV6-1
D: .
CDR3: ASSTGRNTEAF

length: 13
J: TRBJ2-7
V: TRBV28
D: .
CDR3: ASSLSRTVNYEQY

length: 12
J: TRBJ1-5
V: TRBV12-3/TRBV12-4
D: TRBD1
CDR3: ASSSTGDGQPQH